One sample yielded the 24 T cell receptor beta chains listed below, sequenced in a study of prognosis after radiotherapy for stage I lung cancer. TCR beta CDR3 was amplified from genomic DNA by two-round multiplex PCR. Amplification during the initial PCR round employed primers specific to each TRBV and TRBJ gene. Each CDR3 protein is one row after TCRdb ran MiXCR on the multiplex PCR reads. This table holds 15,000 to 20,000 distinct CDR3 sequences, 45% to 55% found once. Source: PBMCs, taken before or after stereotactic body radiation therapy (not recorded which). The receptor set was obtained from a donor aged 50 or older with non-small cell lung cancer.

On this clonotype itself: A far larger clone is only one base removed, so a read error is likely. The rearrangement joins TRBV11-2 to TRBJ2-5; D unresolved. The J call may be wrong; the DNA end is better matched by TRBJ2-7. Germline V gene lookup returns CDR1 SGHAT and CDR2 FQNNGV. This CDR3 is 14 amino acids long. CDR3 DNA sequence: TGTGCCAGCAGCGATACCCCCTGGAGTAACGAGCAGTACTTC. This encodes CASSDTPWSNEQYF.

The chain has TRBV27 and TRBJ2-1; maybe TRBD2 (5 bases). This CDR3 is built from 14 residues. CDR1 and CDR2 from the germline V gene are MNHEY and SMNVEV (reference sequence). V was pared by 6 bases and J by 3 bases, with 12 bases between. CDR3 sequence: CASRRLSFYNEQFF. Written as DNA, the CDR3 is TGTGCCAGCAGACGACTATCGTTCTACAATGAGCAGTTCTTC.

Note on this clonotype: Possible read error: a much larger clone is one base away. The CDR3 bases are TGTGCCAGCACCGCATATGAGGTCGGGGAGCTGTTTTTT. Translating gives CASTAYEVGELFF. J is TRBJ2-2 and V is TRBV9; D uncertain. Trimming removed 6 bases at V and 7 bases at J, with 13 bases between. CDR1 and CDR2 (germline): SGDLS, YYNGEE. The CDR3 extends over 13 amino acids.

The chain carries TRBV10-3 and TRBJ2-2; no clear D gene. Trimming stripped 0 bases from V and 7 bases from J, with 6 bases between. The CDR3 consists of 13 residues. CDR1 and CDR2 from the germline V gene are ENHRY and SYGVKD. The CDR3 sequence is CAISESGFGELFF. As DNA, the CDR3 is TGTGCCATCAGTGAGTCAGGGTTCGGGGAGCTGTTTTTT.

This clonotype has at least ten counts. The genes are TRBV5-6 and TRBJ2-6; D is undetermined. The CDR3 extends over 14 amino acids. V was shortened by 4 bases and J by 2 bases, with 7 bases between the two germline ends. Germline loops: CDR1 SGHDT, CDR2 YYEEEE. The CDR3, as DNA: TGTGCCAGCAGCCCTGGGGCTGGGGCCAACGTCCTGACTTTC. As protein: CASSPGAGANVLTF. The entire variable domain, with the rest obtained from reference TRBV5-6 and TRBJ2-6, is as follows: DAGVTQSPTHLIKTRGQQVTLRCSPKSGHDTVSWYQQALGQGPQFIFQYYEEEERQRGNFPDRFSGHQFPNYSSELNVNALLLGDSALYLCASSPGAGANVLTFGAGSRLTVL.

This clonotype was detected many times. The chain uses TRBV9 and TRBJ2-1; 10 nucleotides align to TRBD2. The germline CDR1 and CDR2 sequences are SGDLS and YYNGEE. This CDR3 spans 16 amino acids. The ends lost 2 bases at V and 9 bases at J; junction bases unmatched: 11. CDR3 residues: CASSVRAGGPGIEQFF. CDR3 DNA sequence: TGTGCCAGCAGCGTCCGAGCGGGAGGGCCCGGTATTGAGCAGTTCTTC.

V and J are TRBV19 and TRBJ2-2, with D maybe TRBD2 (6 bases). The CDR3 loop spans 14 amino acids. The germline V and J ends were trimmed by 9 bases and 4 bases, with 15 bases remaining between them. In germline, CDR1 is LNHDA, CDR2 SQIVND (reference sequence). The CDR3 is CASNLQRATGELFF. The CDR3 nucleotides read TGTGCCAGCAACCTACAGCGGGCCACCGGGGAGCTGTTTTTT. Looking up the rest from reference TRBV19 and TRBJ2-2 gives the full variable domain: DGGITQSPKYLFRKEGQNVTLSCEQNLNHDAMYWYRQDPGQGLRLIYYSQIVNDFQKGDIAEGYSVSREKKESFPLTVTSAQKNPTAFYLCASNLQRATGELFFGEGSRLTVL.

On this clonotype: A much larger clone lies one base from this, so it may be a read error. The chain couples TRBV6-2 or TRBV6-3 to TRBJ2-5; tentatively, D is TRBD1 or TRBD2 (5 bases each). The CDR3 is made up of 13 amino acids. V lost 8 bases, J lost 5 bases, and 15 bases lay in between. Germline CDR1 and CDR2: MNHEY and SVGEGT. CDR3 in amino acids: CASRRGWEETQYF. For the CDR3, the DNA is TGTGCCAGCCGACGGGGCTGGGAGGAGACCCAGTACTTC.

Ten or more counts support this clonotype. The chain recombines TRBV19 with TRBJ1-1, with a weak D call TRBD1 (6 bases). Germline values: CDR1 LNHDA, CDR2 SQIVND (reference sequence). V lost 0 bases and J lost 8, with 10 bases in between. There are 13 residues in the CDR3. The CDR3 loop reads CASSIDSGTEAFF. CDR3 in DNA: TGTGCCAGTAGTATAGATTCCGGGACAGAAGCTTTCTTT.

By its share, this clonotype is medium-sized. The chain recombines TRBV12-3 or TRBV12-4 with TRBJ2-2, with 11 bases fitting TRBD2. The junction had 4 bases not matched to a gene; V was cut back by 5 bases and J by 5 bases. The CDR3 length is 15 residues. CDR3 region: CASSPRTSGTGELFF. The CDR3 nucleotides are TGTGCCAGCAGTCCTAGGACTAGCGGGACCGGGGAGCTGTTTTTT.

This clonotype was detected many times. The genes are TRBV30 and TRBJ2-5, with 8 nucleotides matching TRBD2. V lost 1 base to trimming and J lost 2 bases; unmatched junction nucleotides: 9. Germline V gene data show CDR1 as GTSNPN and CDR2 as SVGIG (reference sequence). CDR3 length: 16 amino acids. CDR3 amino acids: CAWSESSGFVQETQYF. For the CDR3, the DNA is TGTGCCTGGAGTGAATCTAGCGGGTTTGTACAAGAGACCCAGTACTTC.

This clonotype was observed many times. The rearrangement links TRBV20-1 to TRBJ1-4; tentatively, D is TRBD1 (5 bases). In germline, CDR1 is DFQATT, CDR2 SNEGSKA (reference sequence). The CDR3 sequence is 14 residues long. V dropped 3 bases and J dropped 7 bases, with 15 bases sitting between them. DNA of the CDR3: TGCAGTGCTAGCCGGGGCGCGGGGTCTGAAAAACTGTTTTTT. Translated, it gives CSASRGAGSEKLFF.

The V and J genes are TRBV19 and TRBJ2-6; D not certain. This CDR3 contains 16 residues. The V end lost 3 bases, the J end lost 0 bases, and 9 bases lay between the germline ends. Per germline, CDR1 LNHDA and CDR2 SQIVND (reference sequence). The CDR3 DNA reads TGTGCCAGTAGTATGAGACGGGCCTCTGGGGCCAACGTCCTGACTTTC. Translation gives CASSMRRASGANVLTF. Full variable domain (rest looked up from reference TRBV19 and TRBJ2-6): DGGITQSPKYLFRKEGQNVTLSCEQNLNHDAMYWYRQDPGQGLRLIYYSQIVNDFQKGDIAEGYSVSREKKESFPLTVTSAQKNPTAFYLCASSMRRASGANVLTFGAGSRLTVL.

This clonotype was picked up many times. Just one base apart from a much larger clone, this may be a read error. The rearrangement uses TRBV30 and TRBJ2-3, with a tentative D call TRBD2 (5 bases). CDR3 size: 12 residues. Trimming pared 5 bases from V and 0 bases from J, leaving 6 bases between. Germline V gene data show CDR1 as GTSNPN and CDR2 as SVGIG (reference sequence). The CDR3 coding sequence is TGTGCCTGGGGGAGCAGCACAGATACGCAGTATTTT. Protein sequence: CAWGSSTDTQYF.

CDR3 DNA: TGTGCCAGCAGTGGAGACGACTACGAGCAGTACTTC. It is translated as CASSGDDYEQYF. The chain carries TRBV9 and TRBJ2-7; no firm D call. The V end lost 5 bases, the J end lost 3 bases, and 9 bases lay between the germline ends. The CDR3 spans 12 residues. Germline lookup yields CDR1 SGDLS and CDR2 YYNGEE.

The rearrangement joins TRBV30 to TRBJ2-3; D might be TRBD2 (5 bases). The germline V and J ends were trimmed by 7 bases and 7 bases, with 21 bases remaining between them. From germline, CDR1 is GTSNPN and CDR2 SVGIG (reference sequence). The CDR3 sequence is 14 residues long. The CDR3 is CALTATVGAYTQYF. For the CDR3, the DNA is TGTGCCTTGACCGCTACGGTGGGAGCATATACGCAGTATTTT.

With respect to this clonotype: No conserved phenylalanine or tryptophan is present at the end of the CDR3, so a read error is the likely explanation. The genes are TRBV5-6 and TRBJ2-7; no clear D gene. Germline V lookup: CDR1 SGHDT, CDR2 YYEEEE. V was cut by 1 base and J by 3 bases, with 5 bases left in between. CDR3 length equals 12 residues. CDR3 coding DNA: TGTGCCAGCAGCTTGTCCAGCTACGAGCAGTACTCC. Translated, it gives CASSLSSYEQYS.

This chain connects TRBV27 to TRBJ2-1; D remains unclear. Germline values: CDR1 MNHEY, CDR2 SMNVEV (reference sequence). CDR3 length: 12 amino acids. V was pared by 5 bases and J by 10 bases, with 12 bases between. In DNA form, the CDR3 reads TGTGCCAGCAGTGGCCCTCTACGGGAGCAGTTCTTC. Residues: CASSGPLREQFF.

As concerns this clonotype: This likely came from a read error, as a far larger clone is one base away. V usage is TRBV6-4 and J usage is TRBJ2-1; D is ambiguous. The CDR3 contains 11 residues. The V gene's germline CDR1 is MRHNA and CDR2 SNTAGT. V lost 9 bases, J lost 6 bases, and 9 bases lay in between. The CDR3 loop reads CARKTLNEQFF. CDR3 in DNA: TGTGCCAGAAAGACTCTCAATGAGCAGTTCTTC.

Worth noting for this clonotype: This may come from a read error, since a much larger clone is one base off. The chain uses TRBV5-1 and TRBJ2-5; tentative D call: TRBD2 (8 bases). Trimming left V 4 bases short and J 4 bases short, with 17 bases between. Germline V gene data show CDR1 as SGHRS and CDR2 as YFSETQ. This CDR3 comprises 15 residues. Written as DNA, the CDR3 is TGCGCCAGCAGCCCGGGGGGGGCAGGGGGAGAGACCCAGTACTTC. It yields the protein CASSPGGAGGETQYF.

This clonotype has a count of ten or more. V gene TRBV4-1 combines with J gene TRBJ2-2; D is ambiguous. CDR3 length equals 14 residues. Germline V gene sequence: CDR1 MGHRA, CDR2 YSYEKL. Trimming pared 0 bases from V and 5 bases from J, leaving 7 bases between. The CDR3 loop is CASSQELGTGELFF. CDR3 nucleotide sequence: TGCGCCAGCAGCCAAGAGCTAGGGACCGGGGAGCTGTTTTTT.

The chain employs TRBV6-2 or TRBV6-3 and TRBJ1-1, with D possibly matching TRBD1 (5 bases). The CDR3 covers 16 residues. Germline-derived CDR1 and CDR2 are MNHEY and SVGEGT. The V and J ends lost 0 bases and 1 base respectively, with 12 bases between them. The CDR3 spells CASSYSAAGRNTEAFF. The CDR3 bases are TGTGCCAGCAGTTACTCGGCCGCAGGGCGGAACACTGAAGCTTTCTTT.

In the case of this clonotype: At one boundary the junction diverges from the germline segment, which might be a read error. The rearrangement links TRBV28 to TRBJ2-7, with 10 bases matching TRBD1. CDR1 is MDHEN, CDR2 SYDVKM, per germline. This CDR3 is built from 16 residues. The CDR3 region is CASSSVGTGVCYGQYF. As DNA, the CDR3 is TGTGCCAGCAGTTCCGTGGGGACAGGGGTTTGCTACGGGCAGTACTTC.

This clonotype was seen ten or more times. The CDR3 sequence: CASSEGPTPIYMTYEQYF. The CDR3 DNA follows: TGTGCCAGCAGTGAAGGCCCCACGCCAATTTACATGACCTACGAGCAGTACTTC. The V gene is TRBV6-1, the J gene TRBJ2-7, with D unresolved. The CDR3 has 18 residues. CDR1 is MNHNS, CDR2 SASEGT, per germline. Trimming pared 1 base from V and 2 bases from J, leaving 21 bases between.